The 30 T cell receptor beta chains presented below share a single source sample, sequenced in a study of regulatory T cells in long-lasting Graves disease. Time point described: newly diagnosed GD, antithyroid drugs for less than 3 months. The TCR library used RNA extracted from PBMCs. HTBI primers from iRepertoire and Arm-PCR of CDR3 regions yielded the TCR beta libraries. TCRdb itself ran the multiplex PCR reads through MiXCR, one entry per CDR3 protein. The profile covers about 520,000 distinct CDR3 sequences, with 12% appearing a single time and 7.5% to 9% taken by the ten largest. The sample was also reused in another study, on T cells in Graves' hyperthyroidism and ophthalmopathy.

The input for sequencing was peripheral blood mononuclear cells (PBMCs), taken at new diagnosis, from a patient treated with antithyroid drugs. Receptors originate from a woman aged 30 to 39 with Graves disease.

This clonotype was picked up many times. The rearrangement joins TRBV6-2 or TRBV6-3 to TRBJ1-1; D gene unclear. CDR1 is MNHEY and CDR2 is SVGEGT in the germline V gene. The V end was cut by 4 bases, the J end by 1 base, with 10 bases between. The CDR3 extends over 14 amino acids. CDR3 protein: CASSFDWGNTEAFF. The CDR3 DNA reads as TGTGCCAGCAGTTTTGATTGGGGGAACACTGAAGCTTTCTTT.

This chain links TRBV6-1 with TRBJ2-7, with 7 bases aligning to TRBD2. Germline CDR1 reads MNHNS; CDR2 reads SASEGT. This CDR3 has 14 amino acids. The trim removed 6 bases at V and 5 bases at J, leaving 10 bases unmatched. This chain's CDR3 is CASSIRTRGNEQYF. The CDR3 bases are TGTGCCAGCAGCATCCGGACTAGGGGCAACGAGCAGTACTTC.

Regarding this clonotype: A clone one base away is much larger, so this may be a read error. This chain connects TRBV6-2 or TRBV6-3 to TRBJ2-3; D is unclear. Trimming pared 5 bases from V and 5 bases from J, leaving 11 bases between. The CDR3 sequence is 13 residues long. The germline CDR1 and CDR2 sequences are MNHEY and SVGEGT. CDR3 region: CASSESLGDTQYF. In DNA form, the CDR3 reads TGTGCCAGCAGTGAGTCTTTGGGAGATACGCAGTATTTT.

The rearrangement uses TRBV6-2 or TRBV6-3 and TRBJ2-3, with D perhaps being TRBD1 or TRBD2 (5 bases each). The germline CDR1 and CDR2 sequences are MNHEY and SVGEGT. The V gene lost 5 bases and the J gene lost 2 bases, with 20 bases spanning the gap. The CDR3 contains 17 residues. The CDR3: CASSEAVSVGVTDTQYF. The CDR3 coding sequence is TGTGCCAGCAGTGAAGCCGTCTCCGTGGGGGTCACAGATACGCAGTATTTT.

This clonotype was seen at least ten times. The rearrangement uses TRBV24-1 and TRBJ2-1; no clear D. This CDR3 is built from 14 residues. Germline V gene lookup returns CDR1 KGHDR and CDR2 SFDVKD. Between the trimmed V and J ends, which lost 1 base and 9 bases, there was a span of 12 bases. The CDR3 loop is CATSDLKGFTEQFF. The CDR3 region has the DNA TGTGCCACCAGTGATTTAAAGGGATTCACTGAGCAGTTCTTC.

This clonotype was detected many times. The rearrangement uses TRBV7-2 and TRBJ1-1, with D perhaps matching TRBD1 (5 bases). Germline lookup yields CDR1 SGHTA and CDR2 FQGNSA. CDR3 length: 14 amino acids. V lost 1 base to trimming and J lost 7 bases, with 13 bases between them. The CDR3 DNA follows: TGTGCCAGCAGCTTAGAAGGTACAGGCTTTGAAGCTTTCTTT. This gives the protein CASSLEGTGFEAFF.

This clonotype was recorded many times. The chain carries TRBV6-1 and TRBJ1-1; no clear D gene. Germline values: CDR1 MNHNS, CDR2 SASEGT. This CDR3 is built from 15 residues. Deletions cut 6 bases from V and 9 bases from J, with 23 bases between. CDR3 in DNA: TGTGCCAGCAGATATCGGGCCTCCGGCGCCCCACAAGCTTTCTTT. Its protein product is CASRYRASGAPQAFF.

As for this clonotype: With a much larger clone just one base away, this may be a read error. In this CDR3 the conserved last residue, phenylalanine or tryptophan, is missing, so a read error is likely. V gene TRBV6-2 or TRBV6-3 combines with J gene TRBJ2-1, with D perhaps assigned TRBD1 or TRBD2 (5 bases each). CDR3 size: 14 residues. V shed 7 bases and J shed 4 bases, with 14 bases lying between them. Germline CDR1 MNHEY, CDR2 SVGEGT. The CDR3 reads CASKGTSPYNEQFL. CDR3 coding DNA: TGTGCCAGCAAAGGGACCTCACCTTACAATGAGCAGTTCCTC.

The CDR3 region has the DNA TGTGCCAGCAGCCCACTAAACAGGCTCCTCTCTGGAAACACCATATATTTT. Translated: CASSPLNRLLSGNTIYF. This chain uses TRBV6-1 with TRBJ1-3; D is possibly TRBD1 (5 bases). The V end was cut by 6 bases, the J end by 0 bases, with 18 bases between. Germline V lookup: CDR1 MNHNS, CDR2 SASEGT. The CDR3 consists of 17 residues.

This clonotype was seen a few times. The genes are TRBV18 and TRBJ1-1; D gene uncertain. V dropped 1 base and J dropped 0 bases, with 12 bases sitting between them. Germline assignment: CDR1 KGHSH and CDR2 LQKENI. The CDR3 spans 16 residues. The CDR3 sequence: CASSPLSSSLNTEAFF. CDR3 nucleotide sequence: TGTGCCAGCTCACCACTTTCTTCTAGCTTGAACACTGAAGCTTTCTTT.

This clonotype occurred many times. The genes are TRBV28 and TRBJ1-1; D perhaps matches TRBD1 (6 bases). The CDR3 is made up of 14 amino acids. Germline lookup yields CDR1 MDHEN and CDR2 SYDVKM. V was shortened by 2 bases and J by 4 bases, with 11 bases between the two germline ends. CDR3 DNA: TGTGCCAGCAGTTTACTACAGGGTGGCACTGAAGCTTTCTTT. Translation gives CASSLLQGGTEAFF.

This clonotype showed up many times. The chain has TRBV11-2 and TRBJ1-6; tentatively, D is TRBD1 (6 bases). This CDR3 comprises 15 residues. The germline V gene has CDR1 SGHAT and CDR2 FQNNGV. Trimming pared 6 bases from V and 4 bases from J, leaving 13 bases between. DNA of the CDR3: TGTGCCAGCAGATCAGTCAGGGGTTATAATTCACCCCTCCACTTT. The encoded protein is CASRSVRGYNSPLHF.

This clonotype was found many times. The CDR3 reads CASSRDGWNIQYF. The CDR3 DNA reads TGTGCCAGCAGCAGGGACGGATGGAACATTCAGTACTTC. This chain connects TRBV28 to TRBJ2-4; D tentatively reads TRBD1 or TRBD2 (5 bases each). CDR1 and CDR2 from the germline V gene are MDHEN and SYDVKM. Deletions cut 6 bases from V and 7 bases from J, with 13 bases between. The CDR3 length is 13 residues.

This clonotype was seen repeatedly, ten times or more. The chain has TRBV7-8 and TRBJ1-5; D remains unclear. The V end lost 0 bases, the J end lost 5 bases, and 5 bases lay between the germline ends. This CDR3 comprises 13 residues. The germline V gene encodes CDR1 SGHVS and CDR2 FQNEAQ. In DNA, the CDR3 is TGTGCCAGCAGCTTAGCAGTGGATCAGCCCCAGCATTTT. Its translation is CASSLAVDQPQHF.

This clonotype was counted many times. This chain joins TRBV20-1 and TRBJ2-3, with TRBD2 matching 9 bases. There are 14 residues in the CDR3. CDR1 is DFQATT and CDR2 is SNEGSKA in the germline V gene (reference sequence). With V trimmed by 5 bases and J by 2 bases, 5 bases remained unmatched. In DNA form, the CDR3 reads TGCAGTGCTGATTTAGCGGGAGTCACAGATACGCAGTATTTT. Translation: CSADLAGVTDTQYF.

This clonotype was found many times. The rearrangement uses TRBV18 and TRBJ2-1; TRBD2 matches 11 bases. From germline, CDR1 is KGHSH and CDR2 LQKENI. The CDR3 spans 15 residues. After removal of 5 bases from V and 6 bases from J, the junction contained 6 bases not matched to a gene. The CDR3 loop is CASSAGTSGLNEQFF. In DNA, the CDR3 is TGTGCCAGCTCAGCCGGGACTAGCGGACTCAATGAGCAGTTCTTC. The variable domain in full, completed from reference TRBV18 and TRBJ2-1, reads NAGVMQNPRHLVRRRGQEARLRCSPMKGHSHVYWYRQLPEEGLKFMVYLQKENIIDESGMPKERFSAEFPKEGPSILRIQQVVRGDSAAYFCASSAGTSGLNEQFFGPGTRLTVL.

This clonotype was observed many times. The V call is TRBV5-1, the J call TRBJ2-1; 7 bases are shared with TRBD2. From germline, CDR1 is SGHRS and CDR2 YFSETQ. Trimming at V came to 6 bases and at J to 7 bases, leaving 7 bases not matched to a gene. This CDR3 has 13 residues. The CDR3 sequence: CASTGGEGNEQFF. As DNA, the CDR3 is TGCGCCAGCACGGGCGGGGAGGGGAATGAGCAGTTCTTC.

This clonotype was detected many times. This chain links TRBV5-1 with TRBJ2-1; 10 nucleotides agree with TRBD1. Germline trimming cut 6 bases from V and 9 bases from J; bases unmatched to any gene: 9. Germline CDR1 SGHRS, CDR2 YFSETQ. CDR3 length: 14 residues. The chain's CDR3 is CASKPGQGNPEQFF. The CDR3, as DNA: TGCGCCAGCAAACCGGGACAGGGGAATCCTGAGCAGTTCTTC.

Details on this clonotype: A far larger clone is off by one base, so a read error is likely. This chain connects TRBV2 to TRBJ2-7, with D possibly being TRBD2 (6 bases). The germline CDR1 and CDR2 sequences are SNHLY and FYNNEI. The CDR3 is made up of 15 amino acids. The CDR3 DNA is TGTGCCAGCAGAGAAGCGGGTCGGGGTTACAATGAGCAGTACTTC. It specifies CASREAGRGYNEQYF.

This clonotype was recorded a few times. The chain has TRBV7-9 and TRBJ1-1; tentatively, D is TRBD1 (6 bases). V lost 4 bases to trimming and J lost 3 bases, with 21 bases between them. This CDR3 is 17 amino acids long. Germline V lookup: CDR1 SEHNR, CDR2 FQNEAQ (reference sequence). DNA of the CDR3: TGTGCCAGCAGCTCTCTTGAGGGAGGGGGACTTGACACTGAAGCTTTCTTT. It is translated as CASSSLEGGGLDTEAFF.

This clonotype was counted many times. The chain carries TRBV2 and TRBJ2-1; D ambiguous. With 6 bases removed from V and 4 bases from J, the gap between germline ends came to 10 bases. This CDR3 has 13 residues. Per germline, CDR1 SNHLY and CDR2 FYNNEI. CDR3 nucleotide sequence: TGTGCCAGCAGCACGACATCTTACAATGAGCAGTTCTTC. Translation: CASSTTSYNEQFF.

V and J are TRBV12-3 or TRBV12-4 and TRBJ2-7; D is undetermined. The CDR3 sequence is 15 residues long. V was pared by 1 base and J by 6 bases, with 16 bases between. CDR3 DNA sequence: TGTGCCAGCAGTTTAGATATCAGGACCCAAGGCGAGCAGTACTTC. Translating gives CASSLDIRTQGEQYF.

This clonotype was recorded at least ten times. The chain links TRBV6-1 to TRBJ2-6; either TRBD1 or TRBD2 may supply D (5 bases each). Looked up from germline, CDR1 is MNHNS and CDR2 is SASEGT. Trimming cost V 10 bases and J 1 base, with 32 bases left between them. This CDR3 comprises 21 residues. The CDR3 nucleotides are TGTGCCATCCATAAGACCTCGGGACGCCCGTTCCCGGGGTCTGGGGCCAACGTCCTGACTTTC. It is translated as CAIHKTSGRPFPGSGANVLTF.

This clonotype came up many times. The chain recombines TRBV12-3 or TRBV12-4 with TRBJ1-5; 12 nucleotides line up with TRBD1. With 6 bases clipped from V and 6 bases from J, the junction kept 3 bases outside the gene matches. CDR3 length: 14 amino acids. CDR3 DNA sequence: TGTGCCAGCAGGGGACAGGGGGCAGGTCAGCCCCAGCATTTT. It yields the protein CASRGQGAGQPQHF.

The CDR3 DNA sequence: TGTGCCAGCAGGCCAACTAGCGGGAGCGGAGCCGGGGAGCTGTTTTTT. Amino acid sequence: CASRPTSGSGAGELFF. This chain links TRBV6-1 with TRBJ2-2, with 11 bases matching TRBD2. Germline CDR1 MNHNS, CDR2 SASEGT. This CDR3 region has 16 residues. The V and J ends lost 6 bases and 6 bases, in that order; junction bases with no gene match: 9.

This clonotype was counted a few times. J is TRBJ2-7 and V is TRBV6-2 or TRBV6-3; a weak D match, TRBD2 (6 bases). This CDR3 has 17 residues. Germline V gene sequence: CDR1 MNHEY, CDR2 SVGEGT. Trimming left V 6 bases short and J 0 bases short, with 21 bases between. The CDR3 bases are TGTGCCAGCAGCAGACTTCTCACGGGACTCTCCTCCTACGAGCAGTACTTC. As protein: CASSRLLTGLSSYEQYF.

The chain has TRBV29-1 and TRBJ1-2, with D possibly matching TRBD1 (6 bases). Germline assignment: CDR1 SQVTM and CDR2 ANQGSEA. This CDR3 is built from 17 residues. With 0 bases removed from V and 7 bases from J, the gap between germline ends came to 24 bases. The CDR3 region is CSVEDTDRVQGLSGYTF. In DNA, the CDR3 is TGCAGCGTTGAAGATACCGATCGAGTACAGGGTTTGTCTGGCTACACCTTC.

This clonotype was detected many times. V usage is TRBV27 and J usage is TRBJ2-1; 9 nucleotides line up with TRBD1. There are 15 residues in the CDR3. Germline V gene sequence: CDR1 MNHEY, CDR2 SMNVEV (reference sequence). After removal of 4 bases from V and 5 bases from J, the junction contained 6 bases not matched to a gene. The CDR3 DNA follows: TGTGCCAGCAGTTCTGGGACAGGGAGAGACAATGAGCAGTTCTTC. As protein: CASSSGTGRDNEQFF.

This clonotype has just a few counts. The rearrangement joins TRBV28 to TRBJ2-3; unclear D gene. The CDR3 covers 16 residues. Germline CDR1 reads MDHEN; CDR2 reads SYDVKM. Trimming cost V 5 bases and J 0 bases, with 15 bases left between them. In DNA, the CDR3 is TGTGCCAGCAGTCGACCCGGTGCAACTAGCACAGATACGCAGTATTTT. Its translation: CASSRPGATSTDTQYF.

V and J are TRBV20-1 and TRBJ2-1, with TRBD2 as a possible D gene (6 bases). The length of the CDR3 is 13 residues. The germline V and J ends were trimmed by 1 base and 7 bases, with 11 bases remaining between them. The germline gives CDR1 DFQATT, CDR2 SNEGSKA (reference sequence). The CDR3 sequence: CSARAGASNEQFF. CDR3 bases: TGCAGTGCTAGAGCGGGAGCGAGTAATGAGCAGTTCTTC.